The 29 T cell receptor beta chains listed next were all sequenced from one sample in a study of cytomegalovirus exposure and HLA in healthy donors. 60 Vbeta and 13 Jbeta primers were used in PCR. Profiled with immunoSEQ multiplex PCR; TCRdb holds only in-frame clones, not every one. Among over 200,000 clones listed, roughly 82% were seen once. Sequenced input: PBMCs. These receptors were collected from a woman in her thirties or forties in good health and CMV-seropositive.

The chain has TRBV6-5 and TRBJ2-1; TRBD2 matches at 9 bases. This CDR3 is built from 16 residues. Germline CDR1 is MNHEY and CDR2 is SVGAGI. The ends lost 2 bases at V and 7 bases at J; junction bases unmatched: 9. The chain's CDR3 is CASSYVRRGGSNEQFF. CDR3 sequence (DNA): TGTGCCAGCAGTTACGTGCGGCGGGGGGGCTCAAATGAGCAGTTCTTC.

The chain has TRBV27 and TRBJ1-6, with D unclear. Trimming stripped 3 bases from V and 7 bases from J, with 4 bases between. Germline V gene data show CDR1 as MNHEY and CDR2 as SMNVEV (reference sequence). The CDR3 length is 12 residues. Written as DNA, the CDR3 is TGTGCCAGCAGTTTTCAGAATTCACCCCTCCACTTT. It codes for CASSFQNSPLHF.

This clone was recorded a few times. The V gene is TRBV29-1, the J gene TRBJ1-2; weak D call: TRBD1 (6 bases). The CDR3 spans 12 residues. Germline-derived CDR1 and CDR2 are SQVTM and ANQGSEA. V was pared by 5 bases and J by 2 bases, with 9 bases between. The DNA of the CDR3 is TGCAGCGTTTCACAGGGAAACTATGGCTACACCTTC. This encodes CSVSQGNYGYTF.

This clone was seen a single time. V and J are TRBV15 and TRBJ1-1, with D perhaps matching TRBD1 (6 bases). With 0 bases removed from V and 8 bases from J, the gap between germline ends came to 7 bases. The germline V gene has CDR1 LNHNV and CDR2 YYDKDF (reference sequence). The CDR3 loop spans 12 amino acids. The chain's CDR3 is CATSRDGQEAFF. The DNA for the CDR3 is TGTGCCACCAGCAGAGATGGACAGGAAGCTTTCTTT.

The chain joins TRBV7-2 to TRBJ2-4; TRBD1 aligns across 10 bases. J lost 3 bases, V lost 3 bases, and 5 bases had no gene match. The germline V gene encodes CDR1 SGHTA and CDR2 FQGNSA. The CDR3 has 16 amino acids. CDR3 in DNA: TGTGCCAGCAGCTTGACAGGGGGCTCTGTCAAAAACATTCAGTACTTC. Amino acids: CASSLTGGSVKNIQYF.

V usage is TRBV7-8 and J usage is TRBJ1-1; D gene uncertain. V lost 1 base, J lost 1 base, and 4 bases lay in between. From germline, CDR1 is SGHVS and CDR2 FQNEAQ. The CDR3 runs to 13 residues. CDR3 sequence (DNA): TGTGCCAGCAGCTTAGGTCAGAACACTGAAGCTTTCTTT. Its protein product is CASSLGQNTEAFF.

In DNA, the CDR3 is TGTGCCAGCAGTTACACCCTGGGACAGGTTAATGAAAAACTGTTTTTT. The encoded protein is CASSYTLGQVNEKLFF. The J gene is TRBJ1-4, the V gene TRBV6-5; 8 bases agree with TRBD1. CDR1 is MNHEY and CDR2 is SVGAGI in the germline V gene. The CDR3 covers 16 residues. V was clipped by 2 bases and J by 4 bases; unmatched bases: 6.

V gene TRBV10-3 combines with J gene TRBJ1-4, with unresolved D. V was cut by 4 bases and J by 8 bases, with 5 bases left in between. The V gene's germline CDR1 is ENHRY and CDR2 SYGVKD. The CDR3 runs 11 residues. The CDR3 DNA sequence: TGTGCCATCAGTGGAGGGGAAAAACTGTTTTTT. It specifies CAISGGEKLFF.

The V gene is TRBV7-9, the J gene TRBJ1-2; 9 positions match TRBD1. From germline, CDR1 is SEHNR and CDR2 FQNEAQ (reference sequence). Trimming took 4 bases from V and 12 from J; bases not matched to a gene: 15. The CDR3 totals 15 residues. The CDR3 DNA reads as TGTGCCAGCAGCTACATTGGCACAGGGGGCAATTTAAACACCTTC. Amino acids: CASSYIGTGGNLNTF.

The gene calls are TRBV9 and TRBJ1-4; weak D call: TRBD1 (5 bases). V dropped 1 base and J dropped 8 bases, with 9 bases sitting between them. This CDR3 region has 13 residues. Germline CDR1 and CDR2: SGDLS and YYNGEE. For the CDR3, the DNA is TGTGCCAGCAGCGTATATCCAGGGGAAAAACTGTTTTTT. Protein: CASSVYPGEKLFF. The variable domain in full, completed from reference TRBV9 and TRBJ1-4, reads DSGVTQTPKHLITATGQRVTLRCSPRSGDLSVYWYQQSLDQGLQFLIQYYNGEERAKGNILERFSAQQFPDLHSELNLSSLELGDSALYFCASSVYPGEKLFFGSGTQLSVL.

The chain couples TRBV19 to TRBJ1-6; 8 bases map to TRBD1. The CDR3 runs 14 residues. Losses at the gene ends were 3 bases for V and 7 bases for J; bases not matched to a gene: 2. Germline CDR1 and CDR2: LNHDA and SQIVND (reference sequence). The CDR3 here is CASSMGQENSPLHF. DNA of the CDR3: TGTGCCAGTAGTATGGGACAGGAGAATTCACCCCTCCACTTT.

This clone has just a few counts. The chain combines TRBV7-8 with TRBJ2-7; 7 bases map to TRBD2. The CDR3 is 16 residues long. Germline V lookup: CDR1 SGHVS, CDR2 FQNEAQ. Trimming cost V 5 bases and J 2 bases; bases outside gene matches: 12. This CDR3 is CASSSLGSSGTYEQYF. The DNA of the CDR3 is TGTGCCAGCAGCAGCCTTGGGTCTAGCGGAACCTACGAGCAGTACTTC.

The chain has TRBV11-2 and TRBJ1-5; the D gene is possibly TRBD1 (6 bases). In germline, CDR1 is SGHAT, CDR2 FQNNGV. CDR3 length: 17 amino acids. The germline V and J ends were trimmed by 1 base and 1 base, with 14 bases remaining between them. CDR3 bases: TGTGCCAGCAGCTTAGGAAGCGGGGGGGCGAGCAATCAGCCCCAGCATTTT. It translates to CASSLGSGGASNQPQHF.

V is TRBV2 and J is TRBJ2-1; 8 nucleotides match TRBD2. The CDR3 covers 16 residues. Germline-derived CDR1 and CDR2 are SNHLY and FYNNEI. V lost 5 bases to trimming and J lost 6 bases; unmatched junction nucleotides: 12. CDR3: CASSIGGGGLPNEQFF. The CDR3 DNA is TGTGCCAGCAGTATCGGAGGCGGGGGGCTCCCCAATGAGCAGTTCTTC.

The rearrangement joins TRBV27 to TRBJ1-2; possible D gene TRBD1, 6 bases. The CDR3 spans 16 residues. With 2 bases removed from V and 4 bases from J, the gap between germline ends came to 17 bases. Germline V CDR1 and CDR2: MNHEY, SMNVEV (reference sequence). The CDR3 loop reads CASSLQIQGGIYGYTF. The CDR3 nucleotides read TGTGCCAGCAGTTTACAAATACAGGGTGGTATCTATGGCTACACCTTC.

This sequence joins TRBV7-2 and TRBJ2-7, with 10 bases identical to TRBD2. The CDR3 length is 16 residues. V lost 5 bases, J lost 0 bases, and 7 bases stayed unmatched. Looked up from germline, CDR1 is SGHTA and CDR2 is FQGNSA. The CDR3 reads CASSPSGGHSSYEQYF. The CDR3 coding sequence is TGTGCCAGCAGCCCTAGCGGGGGCCACAGCTCCTACGAGCAGTACTTC.

Only one count was recorded for this clone. The chain carries TRBV10-3 and TRBJ1-2; D unclear. The CDR3 sequence is 14 residues long. The V and J ends lost 2 bases and 8 bases respectively, with 15 bases between them. The germline CDR1 and CDR2 sequences are ENHRY and SYGVKD. CDR3 residues: CAISEPRGLVGYTF. The CDR3 nucleotides read TGTGCCATCAGTGAGCCAAGAGGTTTGGTCGGCTACACCTTC.

This clone came up a few times. This chain links TRBV5-1 with TRBJ1-2, with a tentative D call TRBD1 (6 bases). CDR3 length: 15 amino acids. Trimming took 0 bases from V and 6 from J, leaving 15 bases between them. Germline CDR1 SGHRS, CDR2 YFSETQ. CDR3 loop: CASSLAGQGSDGYTF. The CDR3, as DNA: TGCGCCAGCAGCTTGGCGGGGCAGGGGTCGGATGGCTACACCTTC.

The chain carries TRBV9 and TRBJ1-1, with D unclear. V lost 1 base to trimming and J lost 1 base, with 8 bases between them. Per germline, CDR1 SGDLS and CDR2 YYNGEE. This CDR3 spans 14 amino acids. CDR3 DNA: TGTGCCAGCAGCGTAATCCCAGGGAACACTGAAGCTTTCTTT. Its translation is CASSVIPGNTEAFF.

The CDR3, as DNA: TGTGCCAGTAGTAGGGACAGGAACTATGGCTACACCTTC. It translates to CASSRDRNYGYTF. The chain recombines TRBV19 with TRBJ1-2, with TRBD1 matching over 8 bases. The V gene's germline CDR1 is LNHDA and CDR2 SQIVND (reference sequence). V lost 4 bases and J lost 2; bases outside the gene matches: 0. The CDR3 contains 13 residues.

J is TRBJ2-1 and V is TRBV5-4, with D possibly being TRBD2 (5 bases). The V gene lost 0 bases and the J gene lost 2 bases, with 12 bases spanning the gap. The CDR3 runs 16 residues. The V gene's germline CDR1 is SGHNT and CDR2 YYREEE (reference sequence). CDR3 residues: CASSLDVSGPYNEQFF. CDR3 DNA sequence: TGTGCCAGCAGCTTGGATGTGAGCGGACCCTACAATGAGCAGTTCTTC.

This clone was picked up one time. This chain links TRBV9 with TRBJ2-1; tentatively, D is TRBD1 (5 bases). CDR3 size: 16 residues. Germline loops: CDR1 SGDLS, CDR2 YYNGEE. Trimming shortened V by 0 bases and J by 0 bases, and 10 bases separated the two germline ends. The CDR3 coding sequence is TGTGCCAGCAGCGTAGGTGGTCAGGGCTCCTACAATGAGCAGTTCTTC. The encoded protein is CASSVGGQGSYNEQFF.

This clone occurred a few times. This chain joins TRBV10-2 and TRBJ2-1; 9 nucleotides line up with TRBD1. V shed 6 bases, J shed 2 bases, and the junction held 8 bases outside the gene matches. The CDR3 runs to 16 residues. Germline V CDR1 and CDR2: WSHSY, SAAADI. CDR3 amino acids: CASSPGTGLTYNEQFF. DNA for the CDR3: TGCGCCAGCAGCCCCGGGACAGGGTTAACCTACAATGAGCAGTTCTTC.

The chain has TRBV9 and TRBJ1-2, with D perhaps matching TRBD1 (6 bases). Germline CDR1 is SGDLS and CDR2 is YYNGEE. V was trimmed by 7 bases and J by 3 bases, leaving 16 bases between them. CDR3 length: 14 amino acids. The CDR3 DNA reads TGTGCCAGCGGCACGGCAGGGGTGGACTATGGCTACACCTTC. Translated: CASGTAGVDYGYTF.

The chain uses TRBV11-3 and TRBJ1-1, with 10 bases aligning to TRBD1. Germline CDR1 reads SGHNT; CDR2 reads YENEEA. This CDR3 contains 14 residues. V lost 4 bases and J lost 4; bases outside the gene matches: 3. This CDR3 is CASSSRTGGTEAFF. CDR3 nucleotides: TGTGCCAGCAGCTCCCGGACAGGGGGCACTGAAGCTTTCTTT.

This clone has a handful of counts. This chain connects TRBV6-6 to TRBJ2-5; 7 bases fit TRBD2. Judging by the DNA end, TRBJ2-7 fits better; the J call may be wrong. Germline CDR1 MNHNY, CDR2 SVGAGI (reference sequence). This CDR3 comprises 13 residues. CDR3 sequence (DNA): TGTGCCAGCAGTCCCGGGAGGACCTACGAGCAGTACTTC. Protein: CASSPGRTYEQYF.

The CDR3: CASSFGQGFGETQYF. In DNA form, the CDR3 reads TGCGCCAGCAGCTTCGGACAGGGGTTTGGGGAGACCCAGTACTTC. The chain links TRBV5-1 to TRBJ2-5; 9 bases match TRBD1. J was trimmed by 5 bases and V by 2 bases; bases with no gene match: 7. The V gene's germline CDR1 is SGHRS and CDR2 YFSETQ. The CDR3 runs to 15 residues.

V and J are TRBV7-2 and TRBJ2-7; a possible D gene is TRBD1 (5 bases). The germline V gene has CDR1 SGHTA and CDR2 FQGNSA. Between the trimmed V and J ends, which lost 1 base and 4 bases, there was a span of 14 bases. The CDR3 is 15 amino acids. CDR3 bases: TGTGCCAGCAGCTTAGGGGTGGGGCCCCATTACGAGCAGTACTTC. Translated: CASSLGVGPHYEQYF.

This chain connects TRBV5-4 to TRBJ2-3; D ambiguous. Germline values: CDR1 SGHNT, CDR2 YYREEE (reference sequence). Trimming left V 0 bases short and J 3 bases short, with 14 bases between. This CDR3 has 16 residues. In DNA form, the CDR3 reads TGTGCCAGCAGCTTGGATACGTCGCCGGTAACAGATACGCAGTATTTT. The encoded protein is CASSLDTSPVTDTQYF.